This T cell receptor (beta chain) was sequenced during a study of blood T cell repertoires in COVID-19. Study-level information: The cDNA or gDNA used as material had been derived from T cells, B-cell-depleted T cells, or PBMCs.

V was shortened by 2 bases and J by 9 bases, with 14 bases between the two germline ends. Germline loops: CDR1 MNHEY, CDR2 SVGAGI. The CDR3 has 13 residues. Under the authors' procedure: Reference gene primer amplification gave nucleated cell count estimates. Libraries were prepared by immunoSEQ multiplex PCR; TCRdb keeps only in-frame clonotypes and omits some of them. The DNA gave D and trimming, while V, J and clone size come from that table. The sample lists 280,000 or so clones; about nine tenths were seen once. The source is a young woman who had recovered from COVID-19. The chain recombines TRBV6-5 with TRBJ2-7; D is undetermined. Sequenced sample: peripheral blood. This CDR3 reads CASSYRATSVQYF. CDR3 DNA sequence: TGTGCCAGCAGTTACAGAGCTACGTCGGTGCAGTACTTC.